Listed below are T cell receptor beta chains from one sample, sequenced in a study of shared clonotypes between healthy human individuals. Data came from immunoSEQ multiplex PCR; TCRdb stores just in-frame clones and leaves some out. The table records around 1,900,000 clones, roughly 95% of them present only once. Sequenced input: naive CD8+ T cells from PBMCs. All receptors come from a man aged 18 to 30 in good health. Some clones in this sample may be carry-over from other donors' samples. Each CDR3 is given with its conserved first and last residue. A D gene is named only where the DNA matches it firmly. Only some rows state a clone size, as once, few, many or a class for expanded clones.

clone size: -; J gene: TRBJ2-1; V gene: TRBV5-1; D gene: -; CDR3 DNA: TGCGCCAGCAGCTTGGTGCAGGACTCCTACAATGAGCAGTTCTTC; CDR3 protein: CASSLVQDSYNEQFF
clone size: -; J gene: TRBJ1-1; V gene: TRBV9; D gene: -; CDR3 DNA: TGTGCCAGCAGCGTAGAATGGGGTACTGAAGCTTTCTTT; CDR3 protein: CASSVEWGTEAFF
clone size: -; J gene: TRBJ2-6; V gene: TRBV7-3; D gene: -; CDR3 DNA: TGTGCCAGCCAAGCAGTCCACTCCGGGGCCAACGTCCTGACTTTC; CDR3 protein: CASQAVHSGANVLTF
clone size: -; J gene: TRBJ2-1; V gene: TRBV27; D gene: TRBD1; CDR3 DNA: TGTGCCAGCAGTTTAGGGACAGGGGTTACCAATGAGCAGTTCTTC; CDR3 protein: CASSLGTGVTNEQFF
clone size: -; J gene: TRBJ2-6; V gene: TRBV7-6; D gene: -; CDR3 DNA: TGTGCCAGCAGCTTAGGGCGGGCGGAACGCTCTGGGGCCAACGTCCTGACTTTC; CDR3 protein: CASSLGRAERSGANVLTF
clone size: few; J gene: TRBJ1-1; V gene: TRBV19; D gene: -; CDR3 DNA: TGTGCCAGTAGTATCTCGGGGGCCACTGAAGCTTTCTTT; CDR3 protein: CASSISGATEAFF
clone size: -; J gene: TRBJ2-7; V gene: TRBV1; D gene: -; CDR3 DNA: TGCACCAGCAGCCAAGATCTGGCTAGCGGGAGACTACGGGAGCAGTACTTC; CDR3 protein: CTSSQDLASGRLREQYF
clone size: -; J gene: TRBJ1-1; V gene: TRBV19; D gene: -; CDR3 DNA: TGTGCCAGTAGCTCAGGGGTCATGAACACTGAAGCTTTCTTT; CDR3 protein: CASSSGVMNTEAFF
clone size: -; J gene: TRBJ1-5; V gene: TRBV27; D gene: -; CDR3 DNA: TGTGCCAGCAGTTTATCGAGGACCCTTAGGGCGCCCCAGCATTTT; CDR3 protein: CASSLSRTLRAPQHF
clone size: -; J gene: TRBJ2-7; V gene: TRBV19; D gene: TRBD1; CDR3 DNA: TGTGCCAGTAGTATTGACAGGGCCTACGAGCAGTACTTC; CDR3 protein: CASSIDRAYEQYF
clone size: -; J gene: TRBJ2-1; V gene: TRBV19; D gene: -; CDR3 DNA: TGTGCCAGTACAGGGAACTACAATGAGCAGTTCTTC; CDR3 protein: CASTGNYNEQFF
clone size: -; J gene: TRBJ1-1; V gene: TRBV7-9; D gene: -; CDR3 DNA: TGTGCCAGCAGCTCAGCCGGTCTCGCTGAAGCTTTCTTT; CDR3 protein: CASSSAGLAEAFF
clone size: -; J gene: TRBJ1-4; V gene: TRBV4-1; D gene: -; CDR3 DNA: TGCGCCAGCAGCCAAGTTCACAGGGTTAATGAAAAACTGTTTTTT; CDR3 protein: CASSQVHRVNEKLFF
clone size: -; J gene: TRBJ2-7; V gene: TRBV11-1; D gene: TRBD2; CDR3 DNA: TGTGCCAGCAGCTTACTTACGGGAGGGGACTACGAGCAGTACTTC; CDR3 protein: CASSLLTGGDYEQYF
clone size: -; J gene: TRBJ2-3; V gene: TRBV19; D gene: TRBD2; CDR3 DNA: TGTGCCAGTAGTATGGTCGGACTAGCGGGAGTAGGAGATACGCAGTATTTT; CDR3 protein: CASSMVGLAGVGDTQYF
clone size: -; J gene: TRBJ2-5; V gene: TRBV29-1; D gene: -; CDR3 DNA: TGCAGCGTTGAAGTAGAGACCCAGTACTTC; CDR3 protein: CSVEVETQYF
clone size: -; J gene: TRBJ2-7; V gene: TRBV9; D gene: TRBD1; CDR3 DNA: TGTGCCAGCAGCGCAGCTCAGGGGGCTAACTACGAGCAGTACTTC; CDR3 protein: CASSAAQGANYEQYF
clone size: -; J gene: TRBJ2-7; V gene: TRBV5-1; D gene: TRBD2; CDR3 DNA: TGCGCCAGCAGCTTTTACTCTAGCGGCCCTATAGAGCAGTACTTC; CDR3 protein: CASSFYSSGPIEQYF
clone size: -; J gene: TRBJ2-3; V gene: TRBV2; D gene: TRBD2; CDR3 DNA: TGTGCCAGCAGTGATTTTCGGGCTAGCGGGAGTTCAGATACGCAGTATTTT; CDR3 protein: CASSDFRASGSSDTQYF
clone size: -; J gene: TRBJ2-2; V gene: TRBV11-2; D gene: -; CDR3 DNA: TGTGCCAGCAGCCCCAAACCTCGAGTACAGGGTCACACCGGGGAGCTGTTTTTT; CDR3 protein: CASSPKPRVQGHTGELFF
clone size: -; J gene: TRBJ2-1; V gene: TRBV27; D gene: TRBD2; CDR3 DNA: TGTGCCAGCAGTTCCTCGGCGGGAGAGTTGAACAATGAGCAGTTCTTC; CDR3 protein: CASSSSAGELNNEQFF
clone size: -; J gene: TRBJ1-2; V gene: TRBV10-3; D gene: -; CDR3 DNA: TGTGCCATCAGTGACCACCCGCAATCCTCCTTGGGCTACACCTTC; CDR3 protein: CAISDHPQSSLGYTF
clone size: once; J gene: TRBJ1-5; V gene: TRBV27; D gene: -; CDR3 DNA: TGTGCCAGCAGTCCCTGGGGGGTGGGGGCCAATCAGCCCCAGCATTTT; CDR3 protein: CASSPWGVGANQPQHF
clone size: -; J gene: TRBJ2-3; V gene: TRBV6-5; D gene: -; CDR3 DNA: TGTGCCAGCAGCCCCAGACAGCGAGATACGCAGTATTTT; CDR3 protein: CASSPRQRDTQYF
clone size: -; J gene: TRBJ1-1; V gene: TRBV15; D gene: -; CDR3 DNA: TGTGCCACCAGCAGAGATTTGGGGGTCACGAACACTGAAGCTTTCTTT; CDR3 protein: CATSRDLGVTNTEAFF
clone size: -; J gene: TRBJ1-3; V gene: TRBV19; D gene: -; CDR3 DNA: TGTGCCAGTAGTCAGGACAGCTCTGGAAACACCATATATTTT; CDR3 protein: CASSQDSSGNTIYF
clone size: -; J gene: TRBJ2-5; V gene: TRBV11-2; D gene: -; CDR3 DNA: TGTGCCAGCAGCTTATTAGACCTCCAAGAGACCCAGTACTTC; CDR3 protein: CASSLLDLQETQYF
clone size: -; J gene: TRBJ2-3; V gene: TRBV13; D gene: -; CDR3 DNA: TGTGCCAGCAGCTTACGTGGGCGGACCCTACTTTCTCTCACAGATACGCAGTATTTT; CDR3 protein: CASSLRGRTLLSLTDTQYF
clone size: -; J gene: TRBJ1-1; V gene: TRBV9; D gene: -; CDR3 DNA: TGTGCCAGCAGTGCCAGTAGCACTGAAGCTTTCTTT; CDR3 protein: CASSASSTEAFF
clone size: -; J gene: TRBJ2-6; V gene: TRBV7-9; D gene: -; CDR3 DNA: TGTGCCAGCAGCGACAGGAATGAACGCTCTGGGGCCAACGTCCTGACTTTC; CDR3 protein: CASSDRNERSGANVLTF
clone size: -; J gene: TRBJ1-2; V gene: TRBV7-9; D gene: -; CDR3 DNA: TGTGCCAGCAGCTTAGCGTCTGGACCCGGACATGGCTACACCTTC; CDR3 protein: CASSLASGPGHGYTF
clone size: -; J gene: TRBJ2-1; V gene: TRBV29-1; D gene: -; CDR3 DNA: TGCAGCGTTCTCGGCTCGCCTCCCGGCAATGAGCAGTTCTTC; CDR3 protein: CSVLGSPPGNEQFF
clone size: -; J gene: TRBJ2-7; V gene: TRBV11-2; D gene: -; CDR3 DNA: TGTGCCAGCAGCTTGTGGAGGGTGCCCTACGAGCAGTACTTC; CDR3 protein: CASSLWRVPYEQYF
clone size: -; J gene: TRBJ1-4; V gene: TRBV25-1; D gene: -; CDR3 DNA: TGTGCCAGCAGTGATCCGACAGGCTTGAATGAAAAACTGTTTTTT; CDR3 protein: CASSDPTGLNEKLFF